This T cell receptor beta chain is drawn from a study of blood T cell repertoires in COVID-19. The wider study: From T cells, B-cell-depleted T cells, or PBMCs came the material, which was cDNA or gDNA.

Individuals drawn from around 25 US areas were roughly 18 to 95 years old. A COVID-19 case was met by exposed participants within 2 weeks before study entry. This clone was seen a handful of times. The V and J ends lost 4 bases and 4 bases respectively, with 13 bases between them. The CDR3 covers 14 residues. Germline lookup yields CDR1 LGHNA and CDR2 YSLEER. Clones were read by immunoSEQ multiplex PCR, and TCRdb kept only the in-frame ones, dropping some. The sample records some 400,000 clones, roughly nine tenths being singletons. The chain recombines TRBV4-3 with TRBJ1-2, with a tentative D call TRBD1 (5 bases). The receptor's source is a woman aged 40 to 55 who had been exposed to COVID-19. Sequenced material: PBMCs or T cells enriched from blood (not recorded which). DNA for the CDR3: TGCGCCAGCAGCCCCAGGGCAGCCGCCTATGGCTACACCTTC. Its translation is CASSPRAAAYGYTF.